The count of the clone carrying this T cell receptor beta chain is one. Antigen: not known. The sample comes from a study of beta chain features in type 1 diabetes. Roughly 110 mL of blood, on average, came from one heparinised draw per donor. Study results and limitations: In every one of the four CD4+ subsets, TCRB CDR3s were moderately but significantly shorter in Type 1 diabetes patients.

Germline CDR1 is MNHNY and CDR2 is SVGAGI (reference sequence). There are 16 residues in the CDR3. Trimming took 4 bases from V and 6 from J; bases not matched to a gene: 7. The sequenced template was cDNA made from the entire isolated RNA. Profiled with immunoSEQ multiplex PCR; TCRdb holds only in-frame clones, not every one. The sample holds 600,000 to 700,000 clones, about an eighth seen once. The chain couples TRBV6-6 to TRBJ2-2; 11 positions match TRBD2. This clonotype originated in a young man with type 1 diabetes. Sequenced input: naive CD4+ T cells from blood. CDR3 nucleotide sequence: TGTGCCAGCAGTTCCGGGACTAGCGGATTCGCCGGGGAGCTGTTTTTT. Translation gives CASSSGTSGFAGELFF.